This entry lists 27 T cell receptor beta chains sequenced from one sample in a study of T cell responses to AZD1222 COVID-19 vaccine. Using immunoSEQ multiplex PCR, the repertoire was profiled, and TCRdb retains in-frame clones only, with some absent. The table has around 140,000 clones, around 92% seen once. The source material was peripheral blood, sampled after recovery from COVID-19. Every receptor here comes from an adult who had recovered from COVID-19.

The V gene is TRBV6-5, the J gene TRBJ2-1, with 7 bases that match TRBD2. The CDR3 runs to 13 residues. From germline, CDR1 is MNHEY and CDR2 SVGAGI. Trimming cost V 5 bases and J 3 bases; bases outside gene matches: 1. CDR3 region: CASSRDYYNEQFF. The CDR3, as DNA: TGTGCCAGCAGTCGGGACTACTACAATGAGCAGTTCTTC.

The CDR3 region is CASSLGTREVEETQYF. The CDR3 DNA reads TGTGCCAGCAGTTTAGGGACTCGAGAAGTTGAAGAGACCCAGTACTTC. The rearrangement links TRBV28 to TRBJ2-5; D is perhaps TRBD2 (6 bases). Germline-derived CDR1 and CDR2 are MDHEN and SYDVKM. This CDR3 is built from 16 residues. V was clipped by 2 bases and J by 3 bases, with 16 bases between them. The full variable domain, in which reference TRBV28 and TRBJ2-5 provide the parts outside the CDR3, is DVKVTQSSRYLVKRTGEKVFLECVQDMDHENMFWYRQDPGLGLRLIYFSYDVKMKEKGDIPEGYSVSREKKERFSLILESASTNQTSMYLCASSLGTREVEETQYFGPGTRLLVL.

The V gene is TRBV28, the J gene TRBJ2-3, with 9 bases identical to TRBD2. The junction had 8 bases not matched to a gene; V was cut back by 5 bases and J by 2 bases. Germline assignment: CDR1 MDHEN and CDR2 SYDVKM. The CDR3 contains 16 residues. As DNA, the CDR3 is TGTGCCAGCAGTCTCCCACTAGCGGGCCCCACAGATACGCAGTATTTT. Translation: CASSLPLAGPTDTQYF. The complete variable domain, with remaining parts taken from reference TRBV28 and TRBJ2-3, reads DVKVTQSSRYLVKRTGEKVFLECVQDMDHENMFWYRQDPGLGLRLIYFSYDVKMKEKGDIPEGYSVSREKKERFSLILESASTNQTSMYLCASSLPLAGPTDTQYFGPGTRLTVL.

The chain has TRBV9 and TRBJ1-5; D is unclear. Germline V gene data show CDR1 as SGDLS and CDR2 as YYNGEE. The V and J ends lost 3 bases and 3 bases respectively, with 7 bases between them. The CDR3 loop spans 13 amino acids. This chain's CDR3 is CASSGSFNQPQHF. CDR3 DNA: TGTGCCAGCAGCGGCTCCTTCAATCAGCCCCAGCATTTT.

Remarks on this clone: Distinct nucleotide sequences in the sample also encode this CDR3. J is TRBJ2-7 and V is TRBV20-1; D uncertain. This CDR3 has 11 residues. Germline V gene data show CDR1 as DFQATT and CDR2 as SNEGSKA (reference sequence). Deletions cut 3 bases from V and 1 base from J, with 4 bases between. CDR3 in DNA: TGCAGTGCTAGTGGGTCCTACGAGCAGTACTTC. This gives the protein CSASGSYEQYF.

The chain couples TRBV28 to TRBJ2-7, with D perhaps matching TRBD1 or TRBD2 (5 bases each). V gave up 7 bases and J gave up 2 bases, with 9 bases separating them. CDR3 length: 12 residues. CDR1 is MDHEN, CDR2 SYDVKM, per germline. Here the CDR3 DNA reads TGTGCCAGCATGAGGGGTCCCTACGAGCAGTACTTC. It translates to CASMRGPYEQYF.

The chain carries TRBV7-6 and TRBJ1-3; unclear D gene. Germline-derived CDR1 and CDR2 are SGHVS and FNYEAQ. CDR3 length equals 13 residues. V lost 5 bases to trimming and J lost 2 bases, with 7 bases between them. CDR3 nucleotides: TGTGCCAGCAGCCCACTCACTGGAAACACCATATATTTT. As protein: CASSPLTGNTIYF.

The CDR3 sequence: CASREGTGGQPQHF. In DNA form, the CDR3 reads TGTGCCAGCAGGGAAGGGACAGGGGGGCAGCCCCAGCATTTT. The chain employs TRBV28 and TRBJ1-5; the match to TRBD1 covers 11 bases. The CDR3 sequence is 14 residues long. The V gene end was trimmed by 6 bases and the J gene end by 7 bases; junction bases not matched to a gene: 5. Per germline, CDR1 MDHEN and CDR2 SYDVKM. The complete variable domain, with remaining parts taken from reference TRBV28 and TRBJ1-5, reads DVKVTQSSRYLVKRTGEKVFLECVQDMDHENMFWYRQDPGLGLRLIYFSYDVKMKEKGDIPEGYSVSREKKERFSLILESASTNQTSMYLCASREGTGGQPQHFGDGTRLSIL.

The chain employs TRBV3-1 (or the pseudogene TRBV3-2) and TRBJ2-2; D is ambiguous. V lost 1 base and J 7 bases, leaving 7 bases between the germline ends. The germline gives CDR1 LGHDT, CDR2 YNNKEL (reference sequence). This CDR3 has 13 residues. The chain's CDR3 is CASSQVVIGELFF. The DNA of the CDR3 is TGTGCCAGCAGCCAAGTCGTTATCGGGGAGCTGTTTTTT.

The DNA of the CDR3 is TGTGCCAGTACGGAGAGCTACGAGCAGTACTTC. Its protein product is CASTESYEQYF. The chain links TRBV6-5 to TRBJ2-7; D is undetermined. Trimming took off 9 bases at V and 3 bases at J, with 9 bases between the two ends. The CDR3 consists of 11 residues. Germline V gives CDR1 MNHEY, CDR2 SVGAGI.

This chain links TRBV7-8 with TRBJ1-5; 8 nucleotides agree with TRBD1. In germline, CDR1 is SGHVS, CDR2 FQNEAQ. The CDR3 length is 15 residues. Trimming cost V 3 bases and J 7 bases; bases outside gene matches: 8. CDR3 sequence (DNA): TGTGCCAGCAGCTTGGGAAGGACAGGGCGACAGCCCCAGCATTTT. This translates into CASSLGRTGRQPQHF.

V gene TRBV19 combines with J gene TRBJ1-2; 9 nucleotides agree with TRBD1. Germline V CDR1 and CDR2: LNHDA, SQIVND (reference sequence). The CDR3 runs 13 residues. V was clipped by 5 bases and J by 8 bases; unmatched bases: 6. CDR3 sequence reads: CASSQTGGLGYTF. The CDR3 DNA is TGTGCCAGTAGTCAGACAGGGGGTTTGGGCTACACCTTC. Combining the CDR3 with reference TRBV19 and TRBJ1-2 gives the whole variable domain DGGITQSPKYLFRKEGQNVTLSCEQNLNHDAMYWYRQDPGQGLRLIYYSQIVNDFQKGDIAEGYSVSREKKESFPLTVTSAQKNPTAFYLCASSQTGGLGYTFGSGTRLTVV.

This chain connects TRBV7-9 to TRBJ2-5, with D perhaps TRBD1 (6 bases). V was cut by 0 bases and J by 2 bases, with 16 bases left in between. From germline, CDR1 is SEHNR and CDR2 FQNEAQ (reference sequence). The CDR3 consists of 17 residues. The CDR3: CASSLAPAQGPQETQYF. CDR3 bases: TGTGCCAGCAGCTTAGCTCCCGCACAGGGACCTCAAGAGACCCAGTACTTC.

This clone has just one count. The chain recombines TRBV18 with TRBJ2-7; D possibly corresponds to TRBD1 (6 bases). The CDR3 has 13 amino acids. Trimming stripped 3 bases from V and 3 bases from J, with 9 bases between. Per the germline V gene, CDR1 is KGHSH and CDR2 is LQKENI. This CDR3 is CASSPGANYEQYF. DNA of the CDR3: TGTGCCAGCTCACCGGGGGCGAACTACGAGCAGTACTTC.

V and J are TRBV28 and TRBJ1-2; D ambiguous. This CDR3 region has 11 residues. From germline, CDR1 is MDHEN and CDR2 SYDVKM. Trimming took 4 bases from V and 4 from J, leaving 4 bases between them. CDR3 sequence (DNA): TGTGCCAGCAGTTCACCCTATGGCTACACCTTC. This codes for CASSSPYGYTF.

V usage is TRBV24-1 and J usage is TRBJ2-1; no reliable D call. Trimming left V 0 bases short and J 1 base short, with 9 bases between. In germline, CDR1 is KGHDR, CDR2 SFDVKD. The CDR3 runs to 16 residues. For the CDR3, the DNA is TGTGCCACCAGTGATTTGAGTGGCGGATCCTACAATGAGCAGTTCTTC. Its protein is CATSDLSGGSYNEQFF.

This CDR3 reads CASSFGPAGNTGELFF. The CDR3 region has the DNA TGTGCCAGCAGCTTCGGACCCGCAGGGAACACCGGGGAGCTGTTTTTT. This rearrangement joins TRBV7-6 to TRBJ2-2; D is ambiguous. Germline assignment: CDR1 SGHVS and CDR2 FNYEAQ. The CDR3 covers 16 residues. V was shortened by 3 bases and J by 1 base, with 12 bases between the two germline ends.

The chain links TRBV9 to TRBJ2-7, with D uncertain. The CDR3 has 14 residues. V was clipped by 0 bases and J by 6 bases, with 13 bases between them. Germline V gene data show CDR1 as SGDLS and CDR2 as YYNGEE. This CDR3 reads CASSVEVGSSEQYF. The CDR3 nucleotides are TGTGCCAGCAGCGTAGAGGTAGGTTCTTCCGAGCAGTACTTC.

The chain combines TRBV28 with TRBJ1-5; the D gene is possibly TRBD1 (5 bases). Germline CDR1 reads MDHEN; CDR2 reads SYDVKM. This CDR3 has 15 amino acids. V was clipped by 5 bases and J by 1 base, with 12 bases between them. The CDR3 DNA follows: TGTGCCAGCAGTCTTCCGGGACGGAGCAATCAGCCCCAGCATTTT. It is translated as CASSLPGRSNQPQHF.

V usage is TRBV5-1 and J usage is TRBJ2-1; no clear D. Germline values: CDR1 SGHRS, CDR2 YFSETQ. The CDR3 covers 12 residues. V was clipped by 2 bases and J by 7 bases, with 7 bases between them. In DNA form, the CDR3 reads TGCGCCAGCAGCTTACGACTTAATGAGCAGTTCTTC. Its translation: CASSLRLNEQFF.

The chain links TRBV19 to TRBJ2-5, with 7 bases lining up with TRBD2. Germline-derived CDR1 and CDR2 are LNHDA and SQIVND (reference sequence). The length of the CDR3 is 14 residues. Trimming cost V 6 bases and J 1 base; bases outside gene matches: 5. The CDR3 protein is CASSLAGIQETQYF. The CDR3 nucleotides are TGTGCCAGTAGCTTAGCGGGCATCCAAGAGACCCAGTACTTC. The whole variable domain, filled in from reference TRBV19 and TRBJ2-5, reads DGGITQSPKYLFRKEGQNVTLSCEQNLNHDAMYWYRQDPGQGLRLIYYSQIVNDFQKGDIAEGYSVSREKKESFPLTVTSAQKNPTAFYLCASSLAGIQETQYFGPGTRLLVL.

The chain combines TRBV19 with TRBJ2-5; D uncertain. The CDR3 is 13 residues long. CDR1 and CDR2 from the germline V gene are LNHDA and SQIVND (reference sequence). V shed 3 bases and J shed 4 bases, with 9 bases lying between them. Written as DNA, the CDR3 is TGTGCCAGTAGTATCTCTGAGGTAGAGACCCAGTACTTC. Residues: CASSISEVETQYF.

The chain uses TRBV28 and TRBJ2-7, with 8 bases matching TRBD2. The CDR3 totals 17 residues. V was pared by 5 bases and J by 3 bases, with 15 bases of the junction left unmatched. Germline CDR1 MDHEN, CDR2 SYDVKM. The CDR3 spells CASSPRRLSGSFYEQYF. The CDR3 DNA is TGTGCCAGCAGTCCCCGCCGTCTCAGCGGGAGTTTCTACGAGCAGTACTTC.

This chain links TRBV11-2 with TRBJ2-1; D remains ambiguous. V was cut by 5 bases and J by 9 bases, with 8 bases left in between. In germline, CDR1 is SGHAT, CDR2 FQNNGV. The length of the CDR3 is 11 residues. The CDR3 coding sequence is TGTGCCAGCAGCCTCTGGGTTGAGCAGTTCTTC. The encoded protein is CASSLWVEQFF.

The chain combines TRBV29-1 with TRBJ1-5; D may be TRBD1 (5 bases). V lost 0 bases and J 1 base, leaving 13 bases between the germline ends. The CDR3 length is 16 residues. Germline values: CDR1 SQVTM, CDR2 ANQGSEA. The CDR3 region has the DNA TGCAGCGTTGAAGATCAGCAGGGTATCAGCAATCAGCCCCAGCATTTT. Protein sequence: CSVEDQQGISNQPQHF.

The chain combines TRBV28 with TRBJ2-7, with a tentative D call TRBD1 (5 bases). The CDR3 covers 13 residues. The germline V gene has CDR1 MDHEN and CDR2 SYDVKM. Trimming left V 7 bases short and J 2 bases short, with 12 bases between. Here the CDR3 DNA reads TGTGCCAGCACCGCCAGCAGGGCCTACGAGCAGTACTTC. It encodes CASTASRAYEQYF.

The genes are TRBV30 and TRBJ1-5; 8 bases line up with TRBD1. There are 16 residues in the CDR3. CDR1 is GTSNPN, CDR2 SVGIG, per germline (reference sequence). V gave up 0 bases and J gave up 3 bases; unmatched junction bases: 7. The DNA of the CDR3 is TGTGCCTGGAGTGTTCGGACAGGGTATTACAATCAGCCCCAGCATTTT. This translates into CAWSVRTGYYNQPQHF.